One sample yielded the 21 T cell receptor beta chains listed below, sequenced in a study of cytomegalovirus exposure and HLA in healthy donors (dated by TCRdb to 2016 to 2017). Receptor amplification or capture employed the immunoSEQ multiplex PCR assay. A mixture of 60 forward primers for TCR Vbeta segments and 13 reverse primers for TCR Jbeta segments was used in the multiplex PCR. TCRdb retrieved this table from immuneACCESS and kept in-frame rearrangements only. Not all clones are present; in checked studies, unresolved V genes account for under half, and no reason is known for the remainder. The sample table holds 150,000 to 200,000 clones, of which under 9.5% were seen once. The ten largest clones capture about 1.2% of the sample. What was sequenced was PBMCs. The receptor source for this set is a woman between 25 and 40 years old in good health and CMV-seropositive.

The chain has TRBV5-1 and TRBJ1-1; possible D gene TRBD1, 5 bases. The CDR3 runs to 14 residues. V lost 2 bases and J lost 2, with 10 bases in between. CDR1 SGHRS and CDR2 YFSETQ come from the germline V gene. CDR3 protein: CASSLGADNTEAFF. CDR3 DNA: TGCGCCAGCAGCTTAGGGGCGGATAACACTGAAGCTTTCTTT.

This clone was found a few times. V usage is TRBV9 and J usage is TRBJ2-2; perhaps TRBD2 as D (5 bases). CDR3 length: 18 amino acids. CDR1 and CDR2 from the germline V gene are SGDLS and YYNGEE. With 1 base removed from V and 1 base from J, the gap between germline ends came to 17 bases. The CDR3 loop is CASSVPSGLWLNTGELFF. The CDR3 DNA reads TGTGCCAGCAGCGTACCAAGCGGCCTTTGGCTGAACACCGGGGAGCTGTTTTTT.

CDR3: CASSLTGTGDYGYTF. CDR3 DNA sequence: TGTGCCAGCAGTCTCACCGGGACAGGGGACTATGGCTACACCTTC. The chain couples TRBV6-1 to TRBJ1-2; the match to TRBD1 covers 10 bases. V trimming: 5 bases; J trimming: 3 bases; junction bases outside the gene matches: 6. CDR1 is MNHNS, CDR2 SASEGT, per germline. The CDR3 runs 15 residues.

This clone was observed a few times. V is TRBV30 and J is TRBJ2-3, with 12 bases lining up with TRBD2. In germline, CDR1 is GTSNPN, CDR2 SVGIG (reference sequence). Unmatched junction bases numbered 5, after V lost 7 bases and J lost 3 bases. The CDR3 is made up of 14 amino acids. CDR3 sequence reads: CAYRLAGVTDTQYF. In DNA form, the CDR3 reads TGTGCCTACCGACTAGCGGGAGTTACAGATACGCAGTATTTT. Full variable domain (missing parts from reference TRBV30 and TRBJ2-3): SQTIHQWPATLVQPVGSPLSLECTVEGTSNPNLYWYRQAAGRGLQLLFYSVGIGQISSEVPQNLSASRPQDRQFILSSKKLLLSDSGFYLCAYRLAGVTDTQYFGPGTRLTVL.

The chain uses TRBV18 and TRBJ1-2, with D perhaps matching TRBD1 (6 bases). The CDR3 is 14 amino acids. Germline V gene sequence: CDR1 KGHSH, CDR2 LQKENI. Trimming removed 3 bases at V and 5 bases at J, with 13 bases between. The CDR3 spells CASSPQGQSYGYTF. As DNA, the CDR3 is TGTGCCAGCTCACCCCAAGGACAGTCGTATGGCTACACCTTC.

The chain is built from TRBV9 and TRBJ1-4; no clear D gene. V lost 5 bases and J 6 bases, leaving 8 bases between the germline ends. Germline V gene data show CDR1 as SGDLS and CDR2 as YYNGEE. The CDR3 covers 12 residues. The DNA for the CDR3 is TGTGCCAGCAGTTTCCAGGATGAAAAACTGTTTTTT. This translates into CASSFQDEKLFF.

This chain connects TRBV20-1 to TRBJ2-5; a weak D match, TRBD2 (6 bases). The ends were cut back, 3 bases at V and 4 bases at J, with 6 bases in the middle. CDR1 is DFQATT and CDR2 is SNEGSKA in the germline V gene (reference sequence). CDR3 length equals 11 residues. CDR3 DNA sequence: TGCAGTGCTAGCGGGAGAGAGACCCAGTACTTC. It yields the protein CSASGRETQYF.

This clone was recorded a few times. The J gene is TRBJ1-2, the V gene TRBV9, with TRBD1 as a possible D gene (5 bases). The CDR3 loop spans 15 amino acids. The germline gives CDR1 SGDLS, CDR2 YYNGEE. Trimming shortened V by 0 bases and J by 8 bases, and 17 bases separated the two germline ends. The CDR3 nucleotides are TGTGCCAGCAGCGTAGTAGGGGCCGACCCGGTGGGCTACACCTTC. This encodes CASSVVGADPVGYTF. The full variable domain, in which reference TRBV9 and TRBJ1-2 provide the parts outside the CDR3, is DSGVTQTPKHLITATGQRVTLRCSPRSGDLSVYWYQQSLDQGLQFLIQYYNGEERAKGNILERFSAQQFPDLHSELNLSSLELGDSALYFCASSVVGADPVGYTFGSGTRLTVV.

This clone has more than one count but fewer than ten. The chain couples TRBV18 to TRBJ1-5, with D possibly matching TRBD1 (6 bases). Germline loops: CDR1 KGHSH, CDR2 LQKENI. The CDR3 consists of 14 residues. V dropped 2 bases and J dropped 8 bases, with 13 bases sitting between them. CDR3 residues: CASSPTGLVEPQHF. CDR3 DNA sequence: TGTGCCAGCTCACCAACAGGGTTGGTAGAGCCCCAGCATTTT.

The chain has TRBV6-4 and TRBJ2-2; D is unresolved. CDR1 MRHNA and CDR2 SNTAGT come from the germline V gene. Trimming stripped 2 bases from V and 1 base from J, with 17 bases between. This CDR3 is built from 18 residues. The CDR3 DNA sequence: TGTGCCAGCAGTGACCCAACGAGGTTTTACCAGAACACCGGGGAGCTGTTTTTT. As protein: CASSDPTRFYQNTGELFF.

The J gene is TRBJ1-1, the V gene TRBV13; D is perhaps TRBD1 (5 bases). The CDR3 is 12 amino acids. V was trimmed by 4 bases and J by 8 bases, leaving 11 bases between them. Germline CDR1 and CDR2: PRHDT and FYEKMQ (reference sequence). The CDR3 bases are TGTGCCAGCAGCTCCGGGGGTAGAGAAGCTTTCTTT. Its translation is CASSSGGREAFF. The whole variable domain, remainder taken from reference TRBV13 and TRBJ1-1, is AAGVIQSPRHLIKEKRETATLKCYPIPRHDTVYWYQQGPGQDPQFLISFYEKMQSDKGSIPDRFSAQQFSDYHSELNMSSLELGDSALYFCASSSGGREAFFGQGTRLTVV.

This clone has only a few counts. V and J are TRBV18 and TRBJ1-2; TRBD1 matches 7 bases. CDR3 length: 15 amino acids. The V gene's germline CDR1 is KGHSH and CDR2 LQKENI. Trimming removed 6 bases from V and 4 bases from J; junction bases left unmatched: 11. The CDR3 DNA follows: TGTGCCAGCTCCGATCCCAGTAGGGGGCCCTATGGCTACACCTTC. Protein sequence: CASSDPSRGPYGYTF.

This chain links TRBV7-9 with TRBJ1-2; maybe TRBD1 (6 bases). The CDR3 is 15 amino acids. Trimming left V 3 bases short and J 2 bases short, with 13 bases between. CDR1 SEHNR and CDR2 FQNEAQ come from the germline V gene (reference sequence). Here the CDR3 reads CASSLIRQANYGYTF. CDR3 bases: TGTGCCAGCAGCTTGATACGACAGGCCAACTATGGCTACACCTTC.

The V gene is TRBV6-6, the J gene TRBJ2-7, with 9 bases that match TRBD1. Germline V gene lookup returns CDR1 MNHNY and CDR2 SVGAGI (reference sequence). This CDR3 comprises 15 residues. J lost 0 bases, V lost 5 bases, and 5 bases had no gene match. The CDR3 region has the DNA TGTGCCAGCAGTACAGGGGGCGGGAGCTCCTACGAGCAGTACTTC. Its protein product is CASSTGGGSSYEQYF.

This clone was counted only a few times. This sequence joins TRBV30 and TRBJ2-2, with a tentative D call TRBD1 (6 bases). CDR3 length: 12 amino acids. Trimming took 3 bases from V and 5 from J, leaving 7 bases between them. CDR1 is GTSNPN, CDR2 SVGIG, per germline (reference sequence). The CDR3 DNA is TGTGCCTGGAGGAGGGGGACCGGGGAGCTGTTTTTT. It codes for CAWRRGTGELFF.

This chain uses TRBV6-1 with TRBJ2-1; D gene unclear. The CDR3 covers 13 residues. Germline V gives CDR1 MNHNS, CDR2 SASEGT. Trimming removed 6 bases at V and 1 base at J, with 7 bases between. In DNA form, the CDR3 reads TGTGCCAGCAGCCCGGGTTCCTACAATGAGCAGTTCTTC. It yields the protein CASSPGSYNEQFF.

The V and J genes are TRBV28 and TRBJ2-1; 10 nucleotides align to TRBD2. With 6 bases clipped from V and 7 bases from J, the junction kept 6 bases outside the gene matches. Germline assignment: CDR1 MDHEN and CDR2 SYDVKM. The CDR3 is made up of 14 amino acids. The CDR3 DNA reads as TGTGCCAGCAGACTAGCGGGACTAGGTAATGAGCAGTTCTTC. Translation: CASRLAGLGNEQFF.

This sequence joins TRBV19 and TRBJ1-1; the D gene is possibly TRBD1 (6 bases). This CDR3 has 17 amino acids. In germline, CDR1 is LNHDA, CDR2 SQIVND (reference sequence). Trimming shortened V by 3 bases and J by 6 bases, and 23 bases separated the two germline ends. The CDR3 DNA is TGTGCCAGTAGTATCGTGTGGGACAACACTAATCAGGCTGAAGCTTTCTTT. Protein: CASSIVWDNTNQAEAFF.

This clone was detected a few times. The chain has TRBV11-3 and TRBJ2-3; TRBD2 agrees at 10 bases. Germline V gene data show CDR1 as SGHNT and CDR2 as YENEEA. The junction had 8 bases not matched to a gene; V was cut back by 9 bases and J by 2 bases. The CDR3 totals 15 residues. The CDR3 DNA is TGTGCCAGTTCGGCCGGGACTAGCGCCACAGATACGCAGTATTTT. This gives the protein CASSAGTSATDTQYF. The whole variable domain, filled in from reference TRBV11-3 and TRBJ2-3, reads EAGVVQSPRYKIIEKKQPVAFWCNPISGHNTLYWYLQNLGQGPELLIRYENEEAVDDSQLPKDRFSAERLKGVDSTLKIQPAELGDSAVYLCASSAGTSATDTQYFGPGTRLTVL.

This clone was seen a handful of times. This rearrangement joins TRBV6-1 to TRBJ2-4; 8 nucleotides line up with TRBD2. Losses at the gene ends were 7 bases for V and 4 bases for J; bases not matched to a gene: 6. This CDR3 is 14 amino acids long. The germline gives CDR1 MNHNS, CDR2 SASEGT. CDR3 DNA sequence: TGTGCCAGCAAGATGCGGGAGGAAAAAAACATTCAGTACTTC. Its translation is CASKMREEKNIQYF.

V and J are TRBV5-4 and TRBJ1-4, with D perhaps matching TRBD1 (5 bases). Germline V gene lookup returns CDR1 SGHNT and CDR2 YYREEE (reference sequence). The CDR3 consists of 14 residues. The V end was cut by 4 bases, the J end by 7 bases, with 14 bases between. CDR3 protein: CASSPGTLLEKLFF. The CDR3 coding sequence is TGTGCCAGCAGCCCGGGGACTTTACTTGAAAAACTGTTTTTT.